A single sample gave rise to the 23 T cell receptor beta chains below, sequenced in a study of patients and donors after allogeneic stem cell transplantation. TCRdb ran MiXCR on the RT-PCR reads and lists one entry per CDR3 protein. The profile shows approximately 1,500 distinct CDR3 sequences, roughly 22% of them singletons. The sequencing sample was made of blood, either unsorted or a sorted T cell fraction (not recorded which). These receptors all come from a human donor who was either an allogeneic HSCT recipient or a stem cell or donor lymphocyte infusion donor (not recorded which). It is not recorded whose cells these are; they may come from a transplant donor.

In DNA form, the CDR3 reads TGCGCCAGCAGCTCGGGACAGGGGGATATTTTTAATGAGCAGTTCTTC. It translates to CASSSGQGDIFNEQFF. This chain uses TRBV5-1 with TRBJ2-1; 11 positions agree with TRBD1. V gave up 3 bases and J gave up 7 bases; unmatched junction bases: 9. This CDR3 spans 16 amino acids. The germline V gene has CDR1 SGHRS and CDR2 YFSETQ.

A few counts support this clonotype. V and J are TRBV20-1 and TRBJ2-7; 7 nucleotides match TRBD1. Germline V gene lookup returns CDR1 DFQATT and CDR2 SNEGSKA (reference sequence). The CDR3 is made up of 15 amino acids. V trimming: 1 base; J trimming: 4 bases; junction bases outside the gene matches: 10. CDR3 in DNA: TGCAGTGCTAGAGGAGGGGGCCATCCCCAGTACGAGCAGTACTTC. Protein: CSARGGGHPQYEQYF.

The rearrangement joins TRBV6-1 to TRBJ2-3; 8 nucleotides align to TRBD1. The CDR3 length is 14 residues. Germline V gives CDR1 MNHNS, CDR2 SASEGT. V shed 3 bases and J 9 bases; nucleotides not matched to a gene: 8. The CDR3 DNA sequence: TGTGCCAGCAGTGAGAAAGCAGGGGGCGGGACGCAGTATTTT. Residues: CASSEKAGGGTQYF.

This chain uses TRBV10-1 with TRBJ2-7, with 9 bases matching TRBD2. Losses at the gene ends were 4 bases for V and 4 bases for J; bases not matched to a gene: 14. CDR1 and CDR2 from the germline V gene are WNHNN and SYGVQD (reference sequence). The CDR3 is made up of 17 amino acids. Written as DNA, the CDR3 is TGCGCCAGCAGTGCCCCTCGCACTAGCGGGTATCTGTACGAGCAGTACTTC. Translating gives CASSAPRTSGYLYEQYF.

This clonotype was counted only a few times. The chain employs TRBV12-3 or TRBV12-4 and TRBJ2-3, with D maybe TRBD1 (5 bases). The V gene lost 1 base and the J gene lost 3 bases, with 8 bases spanning the gap. The CDR3 is 14 residues long. CDR3 residues: CASSLETGTDTQYF. CDR3 DNA: TGTGCCAGCAGTTTAGAAACAGGAACAGATACGCAGTATTTT.

The chain links TRBV4-2 to TRBJ2-1; D might be TRBD2 (6 bases). CDR1 is LGHNA, CDR2 YNFKEQ, per germline. With 1 base removed from V and 0 bases from J, the gap between germline ends came to 7 bases. The CDR3 loop spans 15 amino acids. CDR3 nucleotides: TGTGCCAGCAGCCAAGTCGGGGGCTCCTACAATGAGCAGTTCTTC. Amino acids: CASSQVGGSYNEQFF.

The chain is built from TRBV5-1 and TRBJ2-5; no reliable D call. This CDR3 has 12 amino acids. CDR1 and CDR2 from the germline V gene are SGHRS and YFSETQ. V was clipped by 0 bases and J by 5 bases, with 5 bases between them. The CDR3 here is CASSLGRETQYF. The CDR3 coding sequence is TGCGCCAGCAGCTTGGGAAGGGAGACCCAGTACTTC.

This chain joins TRBV12-5 and TRBJ1-6, with D possibly matching TRBD1 (5 bases). Germline CDR1 reads LGHNT; CDR2 reads FRNRAP. This CDR3 contains 13 residues. The chain's CDR3 is CAPAGPKGSPLHF. The CDR3 region has the DNA TGTGCCCCCGCGGGGCCAAAAGGTTCACCCCTCCACTTT.

The rearrangement joins TRBV6-6 to TRBJ2-7; D possibly matches TRBD1 or TRBD2 (5 bases each). This CDR3 is built from 16 residues. Germline lookup yields CDR1 MNHNY and CDR2 SVGAGI (reference sequence). V lost 0 bases and J 7 bases, leaving 19 bases between the germline ends. As DNA, the CDR3 is TGTGCCAGCAGTTACTCGACCGGGACGGACGTACGTGAGCAGTACTTC. It encodes CASSYSTGTDVREQYF.

The gene calls are TRBV5-6 and TRBJ2-3, with D hard to call. The CDR3 contains 13 residues. Trimming took off 4 bases at V and 6 bases at J, with 12 bases between the two ends. Germline V gene lookup returns CDR1 SGHDT and CDR2 YYEEEE. The CDR3 DNA reads as TGTGCCAGCAGCATACCACCCGCGGATACGCAGTATTTT. Protein: CASSIPPADTQYF.

This sequence joins TRBV7-9 and TRBJ2-3; 8 bases map to TRBD1. CDR3 size: 14 residues. Germline V gene lookup returns CDR1 SEHNR and CDR2 FQNEAQ (reference sequence). V was clipped by 2 bases and J by 6 bases; unmatched bases: 4. As DNA, the CDR3 is TGTGCCAGCAGCTTAAGGCAGGGGGCGGATACGCAGTATTTT. Its translation is CASSLRQGADTQYF.

This clonotype turned up a few times. The chain employs TRBV5-8 and TRBJ1-2; D not certain. The germline V gene encodes CDR1 SGHTS and CDR2 YDEGEE. The CDR3 covers 16 residues. V dropped 0 bases and J dropped 4 bases, with 16 bases sitting between them. CDR3 in amino acids: CASSLVSQSISYGYTF. CDR3 in DNA: TGTGCCAGCAGCTTGGTTTCACAGTCGATCTCCTATGGCTACACCTTC.

The chain joins TRBV5-6 to TRBJ2-7; the D gene is possibly TRBD1 (6 bases). The CDR3 runs 15 residues. Per germline, CDR1 SGHDT and CDR2 YYEEEE. V lost 0 bases to trimming and J lost 2 bases, with 12 bases between them. CDR3 sequence: CASSLAIGDTYEQYF. As DNA, the CDR3 is TGTGCCAGCAGCTTGGCCATTGGGGACACCTACGAGCAGTACTTC.

In its sample, this clonotype ranks as medium-sized. This chain connects TRBV15 to TRBJ2-1; perhaps TRBD2 as D (6 bases). This CDR3 has 12 amino acids. The V end lost 0 bases, the J end lost 10 bases, and 7 bases lay between the germline ends. From germline, CDR1 is LNHNV and CDR2 YYDKDF (reference sequence). The CDR3 nucleotides read TGTGCCACCAGCAGAGATGCGGGAGAGCAGTTCTTC. Protein product: CATSRDAGEQFF.

The J gene is TRBJ2-3, the V gene TRBV7-2; 7 bases are a match to TRBD2. Germline V gives CDR1 SGHTA, CDR2 FQGNSA. The CDR3 runs to 15 residues. Trimming at V came to 1 base and at J to 6 bases, leaving 7 bases not matched to a gene. CDR3 nucleotides: TGTGCCAGCAGCTTAGGCGGGAGACGTGTCGATACGCAGTATTTT. Translating it yields CASSLGGRRVDTQYF.

By share of the sample, this clonotype is large. The V and J genes are TRBV5-1 and TRBJ1-2; D is unclear. This CDR3 is 14 amino acids long. V dropped 0 bases and J dropped 4 bases, with 10 bases sitting between them. The germline V gene encodes CDR1 SGHRS and CDR2 YFSETQ. The CDR3 DNA follows: TGCGCCAGCAGCTTGGCCTCAGAACGCTATGGCTACACCTTC. Translated: CASSLASERYGYTF.

The V and J genes are TRBV29-1 and TRBJ2-5; the D call may be TRBD1 or TRBD2 (5 bases each). The CDR3 length is 13 residues. Trimming removed 6 bases at V and 4 bases at J, with 15 bases between. Germline values: CDR1 SQVTM, CDR2 ANQGSEA. The DNA of the CDR3 is TGCAGCGTCGAGTTAGGGGCGGGAGAGACCCAGTACTTC. This translates into CSVELGAGETQYF.

J is TRBJ1-1 and V is TRBV15; the D is unclear. The CDR3 sequence is 11 residues long. CDR1 and CDR2 from the germline V gene are LNHNV and YYDKDF (reference sequence). With 0 bases removed from V and 11 bases from J, the gap between germline ends came to 7 bases. The CDR3, as DNA: TGTGCCACCAGCAGAGATGGGCGGGCTTTCTTT. Its protein product is CATSRDGRAFF. The whole variable domain, filled in from reference TRBV15 and TRBJ1-1, reads DAMVIQNPRYQVTQFGKPVTLSCSQTLNHNVMYWYQQKSSQAPKLLFHYYDKDFNNEADTPDNFQSRRPNTSFCFLDIRSPGLGDTAMYLCATSRDGRAFFGQGTRLTVV.

Of note for this clonotype: At one boundary the junction diverges from the germline segment, which might be a read error. The chain has TRBV5-1 and TRBJ1-3, with D possibly matching TRBD1 (5 bases). Germline V CDR1 and CDR2: SGHRS, YFSETQ. CDR3 size: 14 residues. The CDR3 loop is CASRLGPSENTIYF. Here the CDR3 DNA reads TGCGCCAGCAGACTGGGACCGTCTGAAAACACCATATATTTT.

By its share, this clonotype is large (0.1 to 1%). The genes are TRBV20-1 and TRBJ1-2; 8 bases align to TRBD1. The CDR3 has 12 amino acids. The V gene end was trimmed by 5 bases and the J gene end by 7 bases; junction bases not matched to a gene: 6. Germline-derived CDR1 and CDR2 are DFQATT and SNEGSKA (reference sequence). The CDR3 protein is CSALGQGAGYTF. CDR3 DNA: TGCAGTGCTCTCGGACAGGGAGCTGGCTACACCTTC.

In its sample, this clonotype ranks as large (0.1 to 1%). The chain couples TRBV10-3 to TRBJ2-7, with TRBD1 matching 9 bases. Trimming took 3 bases from V and 4 from J; bases not matched to a gene: 7. Germline V gene lookup returns CDR1 ENHRY and CDR2 SYGVKD. CDR3 length equals 15 residues. In DNA form, the CDR3 reads TGTGCCATCAGTGATGGACAGGGGACCTTTTACGAGCAGTACTTC. Translation gives CAISDGQGTFYEQYF.

V gene TRBV20-1 combines with J gene TRBJ2-1; D is ambiguous. Germline CDR1 is DFQATT and CDR2 is SNEGSKA (reference sequence). The CDR3 length is 14 residues. V gave up 2 bases and J gave up 0 bases, with 8 bases separating them. The CDR3 protein is CSARRQSSYNEQFF. In DNA form, the CDR3 reads TGCAGTGCTAGAAGGCAGAGCTCCTACAATGAGCAGTTCTTC.

This clonotype was seen only a few times. This chain links TRBV4-2 with TRBJ2-2, with D perhaps matching TRBD1 (6 bases). The CDR3 sequence is 14 residues long. Trimming took 6 bases from V and 4 from J, leaving 12 bases between them. Germline lookup yields CDR1 LGHNA and CDR2 YNFKEQ. CDR3 sequence (DNA): TGTGCCAGCAGACAAACAGGGTTCACCGGGGAGCTGTTTTTT. Protein: CASRQTGFTGELFF.